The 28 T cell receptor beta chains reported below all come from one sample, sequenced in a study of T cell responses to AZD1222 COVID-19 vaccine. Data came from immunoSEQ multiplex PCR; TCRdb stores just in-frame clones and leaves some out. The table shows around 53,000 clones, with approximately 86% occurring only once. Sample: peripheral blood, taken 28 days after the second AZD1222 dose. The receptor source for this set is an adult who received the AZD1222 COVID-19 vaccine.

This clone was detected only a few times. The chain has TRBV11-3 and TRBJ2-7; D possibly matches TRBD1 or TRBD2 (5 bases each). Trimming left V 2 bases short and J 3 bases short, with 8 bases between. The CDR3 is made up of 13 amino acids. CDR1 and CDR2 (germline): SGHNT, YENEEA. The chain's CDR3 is CASSLTRGYEQYF. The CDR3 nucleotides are TGTGCCAGCAGCTTAACGAGGGGCTACGAGCAGTACTTC.

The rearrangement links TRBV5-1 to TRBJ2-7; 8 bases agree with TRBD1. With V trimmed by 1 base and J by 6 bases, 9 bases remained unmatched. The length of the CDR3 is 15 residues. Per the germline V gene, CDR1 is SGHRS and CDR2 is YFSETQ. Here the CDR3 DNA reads TGCGCCAGCAGCTTGAGAGGGACAGGTTCCGGCGAGCAGTACTTC. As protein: CASSLRGTGSGEQYF. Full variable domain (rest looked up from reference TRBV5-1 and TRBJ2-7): KAGVTQTPRYLIKTRGQQVTLSCSPISGHRSVSWYQQTPGQGLQFLFEYFSETQRNKGNFPGRFSGRQFSNSRSEMNVSTLELGDSALYLCASSLRGTGSGEQYFGPGTRLTVT.

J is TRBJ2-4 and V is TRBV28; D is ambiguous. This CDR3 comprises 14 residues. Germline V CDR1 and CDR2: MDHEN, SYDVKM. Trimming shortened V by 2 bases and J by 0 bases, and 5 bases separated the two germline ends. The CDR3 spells CASSLQLAKNIQYF. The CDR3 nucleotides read TGTGCCAGCAGTTTACAGTTAGCCAAAAACATTCAGTACTTC.

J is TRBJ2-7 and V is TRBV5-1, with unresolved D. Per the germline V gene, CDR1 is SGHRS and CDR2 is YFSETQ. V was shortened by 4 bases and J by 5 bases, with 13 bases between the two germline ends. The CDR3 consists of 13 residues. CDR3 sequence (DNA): TGCGCCAGCAGCCCCCTGGTTAGGCACGAGCAGTACTTC. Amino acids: CASSPLVRHEQYF.

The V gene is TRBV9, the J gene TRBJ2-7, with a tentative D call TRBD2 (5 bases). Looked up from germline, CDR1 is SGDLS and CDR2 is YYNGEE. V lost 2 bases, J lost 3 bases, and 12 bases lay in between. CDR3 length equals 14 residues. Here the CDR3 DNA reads TGTGCCAGCAGCGTTGAGGGAACGGACTACGAGCAGTACTTC. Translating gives CASSVEGTDYEQYF.

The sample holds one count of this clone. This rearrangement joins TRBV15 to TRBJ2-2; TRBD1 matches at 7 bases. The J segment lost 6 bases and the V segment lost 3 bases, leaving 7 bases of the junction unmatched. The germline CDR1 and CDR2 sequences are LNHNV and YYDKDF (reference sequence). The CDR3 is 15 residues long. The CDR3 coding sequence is TGTGCCACCAGCAGGGGTACAGGGGTAGCCGGGGAGCTGTTTTTT. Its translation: CATSRGTGVAGELFF.

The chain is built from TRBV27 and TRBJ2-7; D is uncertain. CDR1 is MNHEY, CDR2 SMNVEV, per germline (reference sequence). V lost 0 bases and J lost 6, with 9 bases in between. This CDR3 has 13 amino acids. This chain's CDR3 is CASSLSGSGEQYF. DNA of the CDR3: TGTGCCAGCAGTTTATCGGGGTCCGGCGAGCAGTACTTC.

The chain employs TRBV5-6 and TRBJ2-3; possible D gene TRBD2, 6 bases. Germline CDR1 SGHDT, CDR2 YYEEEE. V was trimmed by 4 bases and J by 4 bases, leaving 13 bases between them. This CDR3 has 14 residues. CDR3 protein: CASSLLSGADTQYF. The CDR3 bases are TGTGCCAGCAGCCTGCTTTCGGGGGCAGATACGCAGTATTTT.

The CDR3 reads CASSPTGLGNTIYF. CDR3 nucleotides: TGTGCCAGCAGCCCGACAGGCCTAGGAAACACCATATATTTT. The V gene is TRBV7-3, the J gene TRBJ1-3; maybe TRBD1 (6 bases). CDR3 length: 14 amino acids. V gave up 5 bases and J gave up 4 bases, with 12 bases separating them. Germline V gene data show CDR1 as SGHTA and CDR2 as FQGTGA. The full variable domain, its missing parts supplied by reference TRBV7-3 and TRBJ1-3, is GAGVSQTPSNKVTEKGKYVELRCDPISGHTALYWYRQSLGQGPEFLIYFQGTGAADDSGLPNDRFFAVRPEGSVSTLKIQRTERGDSAVYLCASSPTGLGNTIYFGEGSWLTVV.

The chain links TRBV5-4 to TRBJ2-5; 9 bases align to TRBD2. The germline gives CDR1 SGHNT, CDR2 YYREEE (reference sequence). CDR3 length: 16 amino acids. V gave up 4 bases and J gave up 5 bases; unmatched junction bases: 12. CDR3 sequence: CASSLRTSAERETQYF. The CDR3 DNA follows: TGTGCCAGCAGCCTGCGGACTAGCGCCGAGAGGGAGACCCAGTACTTC.

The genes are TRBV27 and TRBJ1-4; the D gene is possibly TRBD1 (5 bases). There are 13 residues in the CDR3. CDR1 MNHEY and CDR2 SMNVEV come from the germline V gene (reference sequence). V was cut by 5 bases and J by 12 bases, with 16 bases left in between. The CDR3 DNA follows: TGTGCCAGCAGTAGATACTCTGGGACGCAACTGTTTTTT. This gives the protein CASSRYSGTQLFF.

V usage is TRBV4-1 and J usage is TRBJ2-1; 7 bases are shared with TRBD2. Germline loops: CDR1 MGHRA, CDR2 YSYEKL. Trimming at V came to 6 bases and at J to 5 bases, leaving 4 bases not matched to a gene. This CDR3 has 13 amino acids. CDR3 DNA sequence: TGCGCCAGCAGAGGACTAGGAGACAATGAGCAGTTCTTC. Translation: CASRGLGDNEQFF.

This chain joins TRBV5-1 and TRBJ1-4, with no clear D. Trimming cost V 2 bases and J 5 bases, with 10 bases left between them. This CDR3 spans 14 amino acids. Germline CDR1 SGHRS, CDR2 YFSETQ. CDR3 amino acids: CASSFGQLNEKLFF. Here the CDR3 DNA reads TGCGCCAGCAGCTTCGGGCAGCTAAATGAAAAACTGTTTTTT.

The CDR3 loop is CASRLGLAYEQYF. The CDR3 DNA is TGTGCCAGCAGGCTGGGACTAGCCTACGAGCAGTACTTC. This sequence joins TRBV28 and TRBJ2-7, with 8 bases matching TRBD2. This CDR3 region has 13 residues. V trimming: 6 bases; J trimming: 2 bases; junction bases outside the gene matches: 3. The germline CDR1 and CDR2 sequences are MDHEN and SYDVKM.

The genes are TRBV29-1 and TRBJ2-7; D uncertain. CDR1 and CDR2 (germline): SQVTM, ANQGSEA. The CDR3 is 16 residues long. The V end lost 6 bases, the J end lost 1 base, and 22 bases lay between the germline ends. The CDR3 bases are TGCAGCGTCACTTTGCCGATCTCCCTTCGGTCCTACGAGCAGTACTTC. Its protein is CSVTLPISLRSYEQYF.

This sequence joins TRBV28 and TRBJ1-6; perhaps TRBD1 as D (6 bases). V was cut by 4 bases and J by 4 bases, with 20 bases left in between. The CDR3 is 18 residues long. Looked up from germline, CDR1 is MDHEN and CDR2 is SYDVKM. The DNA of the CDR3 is TGTGCCAGCAGTTCCTCTCCAGAGACAGGAGATTATAATTCACCCCTCCACTTT. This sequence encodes CASSSSPETGDYNSPLHF.

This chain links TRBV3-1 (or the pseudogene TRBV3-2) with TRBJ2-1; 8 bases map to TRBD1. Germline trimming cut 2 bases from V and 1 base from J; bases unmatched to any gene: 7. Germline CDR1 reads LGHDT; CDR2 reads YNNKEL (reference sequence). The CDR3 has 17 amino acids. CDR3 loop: CASSQLQGVGSYNEQFF. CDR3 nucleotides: TGTGCCAGCAGCCAACTACAGGGGGTAGGATCCTACAATGAGCAGTTCTTC.

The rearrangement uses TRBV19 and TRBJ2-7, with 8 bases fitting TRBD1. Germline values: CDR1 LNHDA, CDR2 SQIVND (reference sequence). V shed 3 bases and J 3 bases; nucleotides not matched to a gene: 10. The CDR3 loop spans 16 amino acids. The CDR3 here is CASSILQGTGGYEQYF. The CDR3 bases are TGTGCCAGTAGTATTTTGCAGGGGACAGGCGGCTACGAGCAGTACTTC.

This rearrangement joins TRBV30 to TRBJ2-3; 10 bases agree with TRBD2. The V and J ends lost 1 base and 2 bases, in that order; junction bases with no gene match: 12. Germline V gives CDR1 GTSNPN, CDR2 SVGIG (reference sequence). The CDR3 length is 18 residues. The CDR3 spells CAWSDTSGAPTATDTQYF. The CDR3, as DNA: TGTGCCTGGAGTGATACTAGCGGGGCTCCCACCGCCACAGATACGCAGTATTTT. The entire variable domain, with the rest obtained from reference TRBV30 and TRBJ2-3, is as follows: SQTIHQWPATLVQPVGSPLSLECTVEGTSNPNLYWYRQAAGRGLQLLFYSVGIGQISSEVPQNLSASRPQDRQFILSSKKLLLSDSGFYLCAWSDTSGAPTATDTQYFGPGTRLTVL.

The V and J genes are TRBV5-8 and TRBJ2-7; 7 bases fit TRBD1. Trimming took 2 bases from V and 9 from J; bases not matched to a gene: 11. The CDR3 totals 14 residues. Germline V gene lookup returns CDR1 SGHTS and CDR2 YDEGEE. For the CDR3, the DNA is TGTGCCAGCAGCTTTGAGACAGGGCAGTTGGCGCAGTACTTC. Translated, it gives CASSFETGQLAQYF.

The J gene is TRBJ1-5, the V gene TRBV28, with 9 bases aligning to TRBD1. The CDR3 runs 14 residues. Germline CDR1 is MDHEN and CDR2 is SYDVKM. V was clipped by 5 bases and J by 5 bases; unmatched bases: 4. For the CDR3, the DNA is TGTGCCAGCAGTCCGACAGGGGGGCATCAGCCCCAGCATTTT. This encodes CASSPTGGHQPQHF.

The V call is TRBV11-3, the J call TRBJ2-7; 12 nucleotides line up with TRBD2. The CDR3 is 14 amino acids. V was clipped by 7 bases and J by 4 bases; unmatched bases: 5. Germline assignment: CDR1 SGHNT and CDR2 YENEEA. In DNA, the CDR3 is TGTGCCAGCACCTTGACTAGCGGGAGTTACGAGCAGTACTTC. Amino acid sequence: CASTLTSGSYEQYF.

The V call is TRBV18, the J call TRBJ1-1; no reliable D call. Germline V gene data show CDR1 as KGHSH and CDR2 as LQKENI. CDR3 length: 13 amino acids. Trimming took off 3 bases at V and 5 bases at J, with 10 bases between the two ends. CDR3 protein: CASSPPPQTEAFF. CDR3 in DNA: TGTGCCAGCTCACCCCCTCCTCAAACTGAAGCTTTCTTT. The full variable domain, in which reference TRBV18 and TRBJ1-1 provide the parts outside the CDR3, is NAGVMQNPRHLVRRRGQEARLRCSPMKGHSHVYWYRQLPEEGLKFMVYLQKENIIDESGMPKERFSAEFPKEGPSILRIQQVVRGDSAAYFCASSPPPQTEAFFGQGTRLTVV.

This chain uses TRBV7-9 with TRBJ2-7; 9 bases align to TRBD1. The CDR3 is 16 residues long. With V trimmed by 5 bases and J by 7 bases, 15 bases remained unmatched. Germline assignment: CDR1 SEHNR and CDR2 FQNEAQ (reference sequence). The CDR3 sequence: CASSADYGTGRDEQYF. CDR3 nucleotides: TGTGCCAGCAGCGCAGATTACGGGACAGGGAGGGATGAGCAGTACTTC.

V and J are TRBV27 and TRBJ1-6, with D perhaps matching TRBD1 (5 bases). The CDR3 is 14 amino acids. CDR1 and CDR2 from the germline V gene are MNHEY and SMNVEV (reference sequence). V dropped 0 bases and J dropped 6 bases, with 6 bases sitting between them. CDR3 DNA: TGTGCCAGCAGTTTATCAGGGGTTAATTCACCCCTCCACTTT. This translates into CASSLSGVNSPLHF.

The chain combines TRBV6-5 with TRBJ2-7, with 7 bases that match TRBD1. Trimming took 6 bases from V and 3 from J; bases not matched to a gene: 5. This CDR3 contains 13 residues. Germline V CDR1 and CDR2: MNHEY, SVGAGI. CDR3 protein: CASRPRGYYEQYF. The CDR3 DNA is TGTGCCAGCAGACCCAGGGGGTACTACGAGCAGTACTTC.

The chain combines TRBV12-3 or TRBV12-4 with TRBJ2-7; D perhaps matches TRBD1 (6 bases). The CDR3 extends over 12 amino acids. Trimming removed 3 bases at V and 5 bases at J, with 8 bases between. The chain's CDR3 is CASSFWGHEQYF. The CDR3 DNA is TGTGCCAGCAGTTTTTGGGGGCACGAGCAGTACTTC.

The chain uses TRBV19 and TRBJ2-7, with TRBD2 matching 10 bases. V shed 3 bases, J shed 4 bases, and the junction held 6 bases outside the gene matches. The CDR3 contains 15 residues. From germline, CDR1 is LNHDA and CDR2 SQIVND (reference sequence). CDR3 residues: CASSMGAGGHYEQYF. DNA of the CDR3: TGTGCCAGTAGTATGGGAGCGGGAGGGCATTACGAGCAGTACTTC.